A single sample is the source of the 27 T cell receptor beta chains below, sequenced in a study of shared clonotypes between healthy human individuals. Data came from immunoSEQ multiplex PCR; TCRdb stores just in-frame clones and leaves some out. Among roughly 1.5 million clones listed, 95% to 99% were seen once. The sample consisted of naive CD4+ T cells sorted from blood. The subset: CD45RA+ positively selected. Receptors were obtained from a man aged 25 to 45 in good health.

This clone has only one observation. The chain carries TRBV5-8 and TRBJ1-5, with D hard to call. The CDR3 loop spans 15 amino acids. V lost 3 bases to trimming and J lost 7 bases, with 17 bases between them. Germline CDR1 is SGHTS and CDR2 is YDEGEE. The CDR3 nucleotides are TGTGCCAGCAGCTCCTCCCCGAGGGTGTGGCAGCCCCAGCATTTT. Translated: CASSSSPRVWQPQHF.

The V gene is TRBV5-1, the J gene TRBJ1-5; a weak D match, TRBD1 (6 bases). The germline CDR1 and CDR2 sequences are SGHRS and YFSETQ. This CDR3 is 14 amino acids long. V was shortened by 4 bases and J by 3 bases, with 11 bases between the two germline ends. CDR3 sequence (DNA): TGCGCCAGCAGCCCCGGGACAATCAATCAGCCCCAGCATTTT. It specifies CASSPGTINQPQHF.

V and J are TRBV5-1 and TRBJ2-1, with D perhaps matching TRBD1 (5 bases). The CDR3 spans 13 residues. V gave up 4 bases and J gave up 9 bases, with 14 bases separating them. Germline CDR1 is SGHRS and CDR2 is YFSETQ. This CDR3 is CASSTDILVEQFF. DNA of the CDR3: TGCGCCAGCAGCACGGACATATTGGTTGAGCAGTTCTTC.

About this clone itself: Other DNA sequences in this sample translate to the same CDR3. V gene TRBV18 combines with J gene TRBJ2-1, with D perhaps matching TRBD1 (8 bases). From germline, CDR1 is KGHSH and CDR2 LQKENI. Trimming removed 5 bases at V and 3 bases at J, with 14 bases between. The CDR3 sequence is 15 residues long. CDR3: CASSAGGGSYNEQFF. The CDR3 nucleotides are TGTGCCAGCTCAGCAGGGGGCGGGAGCTACAATGAGCAGTTCTTC.

This clone was recorded only once. The chain uses TRBV5-5 and TRBJ2-7; 7 bases line up with TRBD2. Trimming at V came to 2 bases and at J to 9 bases, leaving 14 bases not matched to a gene. CDR1 and CDR2 from the germline V gene are SGHKS and YYEKEE (reference sequence). The CDR3 extends over 15 amino acids. CDR3 coding DNA: TGTGCCAGCAGCTTAGATATAGCGGGCACCGGCGGGCAGTACTTC. As protein: CASSLDIAGTGGQYF.

This clone was observed once. This chain links TRBV7-3 with TRBJ1-5; D is unresolved. The germline V gene encodes CDR1 SGHTA and CDR2 FQGTGA. The CDR3 contains 13 residues. Trimming cost V 0 bases and J 4 bases, with 4 bases left between them. The CDR3 protein is CASSLTINQPQHF. In DNA form, the CDR3 reads TGTGCCAGCAGCTTAACCATAAATCAGCCCCAGCATTTT.

This chain links TRBV7-8 with TRBJ2-7, with 9 bases that match TRBD2. Trimming cost V 6 bases and J 3 bases; bases outside gene matches: 9. The CDR3 contains 15 residues. From germline, CDR1 is SGHVS and CDR2 FQNEAQ. CDR3 sequence: CASSPKRGVRYEQYF. In DNA, the CDR3 is TGTGCCAGCAGTCCAAAGCGGGGGGTTCGCTACGAGCAGTACTTC.

This sequence joins TRBV11-2 and TRBJ2-3; D call uncertain. Looked up from germline, CDR1 is SGHAT and CDR2 is FQNNGV. CDR3 size: 14 residues. With 2 bases removed from V and 0 bases from J, the gap between germline ends came to 6 bases. CDR3 DNA sequence: TGTGCCAGCAGCTTAAAGGCTAGCACAGATACGCAGTATTTT. Translation: CASSLKASTDTQYF.

This clone was recorded only once. The chain combines TRBV29-1 with TRBJ2-3, with TRBD2 matching 13 bases. Germline assignment: CDR1 SQVTM and CDR2 ANQGSEA. With V trimmed by 7 bases and J by 3 bases, 4 bases remained unmatched. This CDR3 is 14 amino acids long. The CDR3 DNA reads as TGCAGCGCCGGACTAGCGGGAGTAACAGATACGCAGTATTTT. Translated: CSAGLAGVTDTQYF.

The rearrangement joins TRBV15 to TRBJ1-1; no definite D call. V was pared by 1 base and J by 4 bases, with 4 bases between. Looked up from germline, CDR1 is LNHNV and CDR2 is YYDKDF (reference sequence). The CDR3 contains 12 residues. CDR3 bases: TGTGCCACCAGCAGAGGAGGCACTGAAGCTTTCTTT. The encoded protein is CATSRGGTEAFF. The full variable domain, in which reference TRBV15 and TRBJ1-1 provide the parts outside the CDR3, is DAMVIQNPRYQVTQFGKPVTLSCSQTLNHNVMYWYQQKSSQAPKLLFHYYDKDFNNEADTPDNFQSRRPNTSFCFLDIRSPGLGDTAMYLCATSRGGTEAFFGQGTRLTVV.

The chain employs TRBV28 and TRBJ1-1; no reliable D call. This CDR3 has 13 residues. The V end lost 7 bases, the J end lost 4 bases, and 13 bases lay between the germline ends. CDR1 and CDR2 (germline): MDHEN, SYDVKM. As DNA, the CDR3 is TGTGCCAGCACAGATCCCCCGAGCACTGAAGCTTTCTTT. It specifies CASTDPPSTEAFF.

This chain joins TRBV21-1 and TRBJ1-1. TRBV21-1 represents a pseudogene. The CDR3 contains 15 residues. CDR3 amino acids: CASSKASRTNTEAFF. The CDR3 coding sequence is TGTGCCAGCAGCAAAGCAAGCAGGACGAACACTGAAGCTTTCTTT.

The CDR3 sequence is CAISGGVRQPQHF. Here the CDR3 DNA reads TGTGCCATCAGTGGAGGGGTCAGGCAGCCCCAGCATTTT. The rearrangement joins TRBV10-3 to TRBJ1-5; perhaps TRBD1 as D (5 bases). Germline-derived CDR1 and CDR2 are ENHRY and SYGVKD. Trimming removed 4 bases from V and 7 bases from J, with 11 bases in between. The CDR3 extends over 13 amino acids.

To note about this clone: At the DNA level, this CDR3 is encoded by other sequences in the same sample as well. The CDR3 bases are TGCGCCAGCAGCTTGGCCGGGGAAAGCAATCAGCCCCAGCATTTT. Its translation: CASSLAGESNQPQHF. The J gene is TRBJ1-5, the V gene TRBV5-1; no definite D call. This CDR3 is 15 amino acids long. The V end was cut by 0 bases, the J end by 1 base, with 8 bases between. Germline V gives CDR1 SGHRS, CDR2 YFSETQ.

This CDR3 is CASSLFAYNEQFF. CDR3 in DNA: TGTGCCAGCAGTTTATTTGCGTACAATGAGCAGTTCTTC. The chain links TRBV28 to TRBJ2-1; the D is unclear. The CDR3 has 13 residues. V was cut by 1 base and J by 4 bases, with 5 bases left in between. The germline V gene has CDR1 MDHEN and CDR2 SYDVKM. The full variable domain, completed using reference TRBV28 and TRBJ2-1, is DVKVTQSSRYLVKRTGEKVFLECVQDMDHENMFWYRQDPGLGLRLIYFSYDVKMKEKGDIPEGYSVSREKKERFSLILESASTNQTSMYLCASSLFAYNEQFFGPGTRLTVL.

The chain carries TRBV6-1 and TRBJ1-5; tentative D call: TRBD1 (6 bases). The CDR3 length is 13 residues. The ends were cut back, 2 bases at V and 5 bases at J, with 7 bases in the middle. From germline, CDR1 is MNHNS and CDR2 SASEGT. For the CDR3, the DNA is TGTGCCAGCAGTGAAAGGGGGTATCAGCCCCAGCATTTT. It encodes CASSERGYQPQHF.

The chain combines TRBV29-1 with TRBJ1-2; possibly TRBD1 for D (5 bases). Trimming took 4 bases from V and 8 from J, leaving 17 bases between them. The CDR3 contains 13 residues. Germline V lookup: CDR1 SQVTM, CDR2 ANQGSEA. CDR3 coding DNA: TGCAGCGTTGTGGTGGGCCAGGGTCTGGGCTACACCTTC. This translates into CSVVVGQGLGYTF.

This chain links TRBV7-8 with TRBJ1-5; D is unresolved. The germline V gene encodes CDR1 SGHVS and CDR2 FQNEAQ. V was trimmed by 5 bases and J by 5 bases, leaving 19 bases between them. The CDR3 loop spans 16 amino acids. CDR3: CASSPNRVLSYQPQHF. The CDR3 nucleotides are TGTGCCAGCAGCCCAAACCGGGTCCTATCCTATCAGCCCCAGCATTTT.

The CDR3 DNA sequence: TGTGCCAGTACTACAGGGGGGGTTCGCGAGCAGTACTTC. Translation: CASTTGGVREQYF. The genes are TRBV28 and TRBJ2-7; TRBD1 is a possible D gene (8 bases). The V and J ends lost 9 bases and 6 bases respectively, with 18 bases between them. In germline, CDR1 is MDHEN, CDR2 SYDVKM. The CDR3 loop spans 13 amino acids.

The rearrangement joins TRBV14 to TRBJ1-1; 8 bases match TRBD1. J lost 5 bases, V lost 1 base, and 3 bases had no gene match. Per the germline V gene, CDR1 is SGHDN and CDR2 is FVKESK. The CDR3 has 14 amino acids. The CDR3 coding sequence is TGTGCCAGCAGCCAAGCTTGGACAGGGACTGAAGCTTTCTTT. Amino acid sequence: CASSQAWTGTEAFF. The variable domain in full, with the rest retrieved from reference TRBV14 and TRBJ1-1, is EAGVTQFPSHSVIEKGQTVTLRCDPISGHDNLYWYRRVMGKEIKFLLHFVKESKQDESGMPNNRFLAERTGGTYSTLKVQPAELEDSGVYFCASSQAWTGTEAFFGQGTRLTVV.

The count of this clone is one. The V and J genes are TRBV9 and TRBJ2-1, with 7 bases aligning to TRBD2. The CDR3 loop spans 16 amino acids. Germline V lookup: CDR1 SGDLS, CDR2 YYNGEE. Trimming cost V 4 bases and J 0 bases; bases outside gene matches: 7. CDR3 sequence reads: CASSPRGTTSYNEQFF. For the CDR3, the DNA is TGTGCCAGCAGCCCCCGGGGGACTACCTCCTACAATGAGCAGTTCTTC.

The chain couples TRBV10-3 to TRBJ2-7; no clear D gene. Germline V lookup: CDR1 ENHRY, CDR2 SYGVKD. Trimming removed 0 bases from V and 2 bases from J, with 8 bases in between. The CDR3 is 14 amino acids. CDR3 nucleotides: TGTGCCATCAGTGAGTCTAAACCACCCTACGAGCAGTACTTC. Protein: CAISESKPPYEQYF.

The rearrangement uses TRBV5-4 and TRBJ2-1; 10 nucleotides agree with TRBD2. J gave up 8 bases and V 1 base, and 12 bases lay outside the gene matches. Germline values: CDR1 SGHNT, CDR2 YYREEE (reference sequence). CDR3 size: 17 residues. CDR3: CASSLRQRAGGPDEQFF. Written as DNA, the CDR3 is TGTGCCAGCAGCTTGAGGCAGCGAGCGGGAGGGCCCGATGAGCAGTTCTTC.

The V gene is TRBV6-4, the J gene TRBJ1-1; D remains ambiguous. The length of the CDR3 is 13 residues. Trimming removed 6 bases at V and 4 bases at J, with 12 bases between. Germline CDR1 reads MRHNA; CDR2 reads SNTAGT. This chain's CDR3 is CASRTEEGTEAFF. CDR3 bases: TGTGCCAGCAGGACTGAGGAAGGCACTGAAGCTTTCTTT.

J is TRBJ2-5 and V is TRBV5-1; 7 bases align to TRBD2. The CDR3 is 14 residues long. Germline-derived CDR1 and CDR2 are SGHRS and YFSETQ. V dropped 0 bases and J dropped 4; count of bases not matched to a gene: 3. The chain's CDR3 is CASSLELARETQYF. DNA for the CDR3: TGCGCCAGCAGCTTGGAACTAGCGAGAGAGACCCAGTACTTC.

The CDR3 nucleotides read TGTGCCAGCAGCCCGGGACTAGCGGGACCCAATTTCTACGAGCAGTACTTC. Protein sequence: CASSPGLAGPNFYEQYF. This chain joins TRBV11-2 and TRBJ2-7; TRBD2 aligns across 13 bases. The CDR3 is 17 amino acids. With V trimmed by 5 bases and J by 3 bases, 10 bases remained unmatched. Germline CDR1 SGHAT, CDR2 FQNNGV.

The chain couples TRBV20-1 to TRBJ2-1; D uncertain. Germline V gene sequence: CDR1 DFQATT, CDR2 SNEGSKA (reference sequence). The CDR3 totals 11 residues. V lost 2 bases to trimming and J lost 16 bases, with 15 bases between them. CDR3 residues: CSARYGELIFF. Here the CDR3 DNA reads TGCAGTGCTAGATATGGTGAGCTTATATTCTTC.